A single sample is the source of the 29 T cell receptor beta chains below, sequenced in a study of graft-versus-host responses after intestinal transplantation. Profiled with immunoSEQ multiplex PCR; TCRdb holds only in-frame clones, not every one. Of approximately 18,000 clones listed, roughly a third are singletons. The sample was alloreactive CD4+ T cells from a mixed lymphocyte reaction culture, taken before transplantation. Subset described: CFSE-low proliferating T cells sorted from roughly six-day pre-transplant mixed lymphocyte reaction (GvH or HvG direction). The receptors shown here come from a human patient who was an organ donor for intestinal transplantation.

This chain links TRBV7-9 with TRBJ2-5; D call uncertain. The CDR3 extends over 13 amino acids. Germline V gene sequence: CDR1 SEHNR, CDR2 FQNEAQ (reference sequence). The V end was cut by 2 bases, the J end by 1 base, with 5 bases between. The CDR3, as DNA: TGTGCCAGCAGCTTAAGCAGCCAAGAGACCCAGTACTTC. Translated, it gives CASSLSSQETQYF.

The genes are TRBV5-1 and TRBJ1-2; 8 nucleotides match TRBD1. The CDR3 covers 14 residues. V was pared by 4 bases and J by 9 bases, with 11 bases of the junction left unmatched. CDR1 SGHRS and CDR2 YFSETQ come from the germline V gene. The CDR3 protein is CASSRDRGTDSYTF. The CDR3, as DNA: TGCGCCAGCAGCCGTGACAGGGGAACAGATAGCTACACCTTC.

The rearrangement joins TRBV7-6 to TRBJ2-5; perhaps D is TRBD1 or TRBD2 (6 bases each). Trimming took 3 bases from V and 10 from J, leaving 15 bases between them. Germline values: CDR1 SGHVS, CDR2 FNYEAQ. The CDR3 is 13 amino acids. The CDR3 sequence: CASSFDRLGGQYF. CDR3 DNA: TGTGCCAGCAGCTTCGACAGGCTCGGGGGCCAGTACTTC.

The chain has TRBV11-2 and TRBJ2-5; 10 bases are shared with TRBD2. With V trimmed by 3 bases and J by 5 bases, 3 bases remained unmatched. Germline-derived CDR1 and CDR2 are SGHAT and FQNNGV. CDR3 size: 14 residues. CDR3: CASSFAGLAETQYF. CDR3 sequence (DNA): TGTGCCAGCAGCTTCGCGGGACTAGCGGAGACCCAGTACTTC. Full variable domain (outside the CDR3, taken from reference TRBV11-2 and TRBJ2-5): EAGVAQSPRYKIIEKRQSVAFWCNPISGHATLYWYQQILGQGPKLLIQFQNNGVVDDSQLPKDRFSAERLKGVDSTLKIQPAKLEDSAVYLCASSFAGLAETQYFGPGTRLLVL.

V gene TRBV9 combines with J gene TRBJ1-1, with 7 bases fitting TRBD1. The CDR3 is made up of 16 amino acids. The V segment lost 4 bases and the J segment 0 bases; nucleotides outside the gene matches: 9. CDR1 and CDR2 (germline): SGDLS, YYNGEE. The CDR3 DNA is TGTGCCAGCAGCCCGAAGCCGACAGGGATGAACACTGAAGCTTTCTTT. Translated, it gives CASSPKPTGMNTEAFF. The whole variable domain, remainder taken from reference TRBV9 and TRBJ1-1, is DSGVTQTPKHLITATGQRVTLRCSPRSGDLSVYWYQQSLDQGLQFLIQYYNGEERAKGNILERFSAQQFPDLHSELNLSSLELGDSALYFCASSPKPTGMNTEAFFGQGTRLTVV.

The rearrangement joins TRBV2 to TRBJ2-1; a weak D match, TRBD2 (5 bases). CDR1 and CDR2 (germline): SNHLY, FYNNEI. The V end lost 8 bases, the J end lost 7 bases, and 15 bases lay between the germline ends. The CDR3 length is 13 residues. The CDR3 sequence is CASVSERRNEQFF. DNA for the CDR3: TGTGCCAGCGTTTCTGAGCGGAGGAATGAGCAGTTCTTC.

V and J are TRBV2 and TRBJ2-2; 8 positions agree with TRBD2. Germline V CDR1 and CDR2: SNHLY, FYNNEI. J lost 8 bases, V lost 6 bases, and 5 bases had no gene match. The CDR3 is 13 residues long. In nucleotides, the CDR3 is TGTGCCAGCAGACGGGAGGGCCTGGGGGAGCTGTTTTTT. Protein: CASRREGLGELFF.

V gene TRBV2 combines with J gene TRBJ2-5; no clear D. Per germline, CDR1 SNHLY and CDR2 FYNNEI. V lost 4 bases to trimming and J lost 5 bases, with 8 bases between them. The CDR3 runs to 12 residues. The CDR3 sequence: CASSGMGETQYF. The CDR3 bases are TGTGCCAGCAGTGGGATGGGGGAGACCCAGTACTTC.

This clone was seen more than once but under ten times. This chain links TRBV15 with TRBJ2-2; 8 bases are shared with TRBD2. The CDR3 extends over 16 amino acids. Losses at the gene ends were 0 bases for V and 6 bases for J; bases not matched to a gene: 6. CDR1 LNHNV and CDR2 YYDKDF come from the germline V gene (reference sequence). The CDR3 nucleotides are TGTGCCACCAGCAGAGATCTGGCGGGAGGTTCCGGGGAGCTGTTTTTT. Translation: CATSRDLAGGSGELFF.

The chain is built from TRBV4-3 and TRBJ1-2; TRBD1 might be the D (6 bases). CDR1 and CDR2 from the germline V gene are LGHNA and YSLEER. V was trimmed by 0 bases and J by 3 bases, leaving 8 bases between them. The CDR3 spans 14 residues. Here the CDR3 reads CASSQDRTDYGYTF. The CDR3 coding sequence is TGCGCCAGCAGCCAAGATAGGACAGACTATGGCTACACCTTC.

This clone was seen only a few times. The chain uses TRBV10-2 and TRBJ2-5, with D unresolved. The V gene lost 2 bases and the J gene lost 2 bases, with 3 bases spanning the gap. Germline CDR1 is WSHSY and CDR2 is SAAADI. The CDR3 length is 12 residues. CDR3 bases: TGCGCCAGCAGTGAGATTCAAGAGACCCAGTACTTC. Translation: CASSEIQETQYF.

A word on this clone: The sample holds other DNA sequences that translate to the same CDR3. V and J are TRBV18 and TRBJ2-1, with 12 bases matching TRBD2. The V gene end was trimmed by 6 bases and the J gene end by 3 bases; junction bases not matched to a gene: 0. The CDR3 is made up of 14 amino acids. CDR1 and CDR2 (germline): KGHSH, LQKENI. The CDR3 coding sequence is TGTGCCAGCTCGGGACTAGCGGGCTACAATGAGCAGTTCTTC. Translated: CASSGLAGYNEQFF.

This rearrangement joins TRBV28 to TRBJ2-3; 9 bases align to TRBD2. The CDR3 extends over 16 amino acids. Germline lookup yields CDR1 MDHEN and CDR2 SYDVKM. V lost 0 bases to trimming and J lost 4 bases; unmatched junction nucleotides: 5. The CDR3, as DNA: TGTGCCAGCAGTTTATGGGCTAGCGGGACTCCAGATACGCAGTATTTT. Translating it yields CASSLWASGTPDTQYF.

The chain is built from TRBV28 and TRBJ1-2; 9 nucleotides match TRBD1. Germline CDR1 reads MDHEN; CDR2 reads SYDVKM. The CDR3 has 16 residues. The ends lost 3 bases at V and 8 bases at J; junction bases unmatched: 13. CDR3 region: CASSLENRGLPWGYTF. The CDR3 DNA is TGTGCCAGCAGTTTGGAAAACAGGGGGCTCCCCTGGGGCTACACCTTC.

This chain connects TRBV2 to TRBJ1-1, with D possibly being TRBD1 (5 bases). The CDR3 length is 14 residues. The germline V and J ends were trimmed by 6 bases and 0 bases, with 11 bases remaining between them. Germline V CDR1 and CDR2: SNHLY, FYNNEI. As DNA, the CDR3 is TGTGCCAGCAGGCGAGGGGTCTTGAACACTGAAGCTTTCTTT. It specifies CASRRGVLNTEAFF. The full variable domain, in which reference TRBV2 and TRBJ1-1 provide the parts outside the CDR3, is EPEVTQTPSHQVTQMGQEVILRCVPISNHLYFYWYRQILGQKVEFLVSFYNNEISEKSEIFDDQFSVERPDGSNFTLKIRSTKLEDSAMYFCASRRGVLNTEAFFGQGTRLTVV.

The chain employs TRBV2 and TRBJ1-5, with D possibly being TRBD1 (5 bases). The V end was cut by 6 bases, the J end by 2 bases, with 8 bases between. This CDR3 spans 13 amino acids. CDR1 is SNHLY and CDR2 is FYNNEI in the germline V gene. The CDR3 region has the DNA TGTGCCAGCAGGGGGCAAGGCAATCAGCCCCAGCATTTT. It is translated as CASRGQGNQPQHF.

A note on this clone: Sequence at one end of the junction differs from germline and may be a read error. The same CDR3 arises from other DNA sequences in this sample as well. The rearrangement joins TRBV20-1 to TRBJ2-5; maybe TRBD2 (5 bases). The germline V gene encodes CDR1 DFQATT and CDR2 SNEGSKA (reference sequence). The CDR3 extends over 10 amino acids. In DNA form, the CDR3 reads TGCAGTGCAAGAGGGGAGACCCAGTACTTC. The encoded protein is CSARGETQYF.

The chain couples TRBV2 to TRBJ1-4; D might be TRBD1 (5 bases). Germline values: CDR1 SNHLY, CDR2 FYNNEI. Trimming left V 5 bases short and J 2 bases short, with 9 bases between. CDR3 size: 14 residues. In nucleotides, the CDR3 is TGTGCCAGCAGTTGGGAGGGGACTAATGAAAAACTGTTTTTT. Translation: CASSWEGTNEKLFF.

The chain links TRBV6-5 to TRBJ2-5; D is tentatively TRBD1 or TRBD2 (5 bases each). Near its end, the DNA agrees better with TRBJ2-7, so the J call may be wrong. The germline CDR1 and CDR2 sequences are MNHEY and SVGAGI. This CDR3 is 12 amino acids long. The CDR3 bases are TGTGCCAGCGGGGACGGGACCTACGAGCAGTACTTC. Translation: CASGDGTYEQYF.

This clone was seen more than once but under ten times. This chain connects TRBV5-4 to TRBJ1-1; D uncertain. CDR3 length: 14 residues. Trimming shortened V by 2 bases and J by 1 base, and 9 bases separated the two germline ends. CDR1 and CDR2 from the germline V gene are SGHNT and YYREEE (reference sequence). The CDR3 nucleotides are TGTGCCAGCAGCTTATCTATCTGGAACACTGAAGCTTTCTTT. This gives the protein CASSLSIWNTEAFF.

The chain joins TRBV6-1 to TRBJ2-3, with 9 bases that match TRBD2. The germline V gene encodes CDR1 MNHNS and CDR2 SASEGT. The CDR3 loop spans 14 amino acids. Trimming took 6 bases from V and 4 from J; bases not matched to a gene: 5. CDR3 in amino acids: CASRASGMSDTQYF. For the CDR3, the DNA is TGTGCCAGCAGGGCTAGCGGGATGTCAGATACGCAGTATTTT.

This chain uses TRBV6-5 with TRBJ1-2; 8 bases match TRBD1. CDR3 size: 13 residues. Per the germline V gene, CDR1 is MNHEY and CDR2 is SVGAGI. J was trimmed by 4 bases and V by 6 bases; bases with no gene match: 4. CDR3 sequence: CASSLTGGYGYTF. Written as DNA, the CDR3 is TGTGCCAGCAGCTTAACAGGGGGCTATGGCTACACCTTC.

The V and J genes are TRBV5-1 and TRBJ2-1, with 9 bases that match TRBD2. The V gene's germline CDR1 is SGHRS and CDR2 YFSETQ. The CDR3 loop spans 15 amino acids. The J segment lost 2 bases and the V segment lost 0 bases, leaving 0 bases of the junction unmatched. The CDR3, as DNA: TGCGCCAGCAGCTTGGGCGGGAGGGCCTACAATGAGCAGTTCTTC. Protein product: CASSLGGRAYNEQFF.

CDR3 amino acids: CASSVDFQGGEQYF. Here the CDR3 DNA reads TGTGCCAGCAGCGTGGACTTTCAAGGTGGCGAGCAGTACTTC. The chain combines TRBV4-2 with TRBJ2-7, with D possibly TRBD2 on 5 matching bases. V was clipped by 5 bases and J by 6 bases, with 17 bases between them. The length of the CDR3 is 14 residues. Germline CDR1 is LGHNA and CDR2 is YNFKEQ.

This clone was seen a handful of times. The chain carries TRBV5-6 and TRBJ1-1; D perhaps matches TRBD1 (5 bases). This CDR3 spans 13 amino acids. Germline assignment: CDR1 SGHDT and CDR2 YYEEEE. Trimming cost V 2 bases and J 4 bases, with 9 bases left between them. The CDR3 DNA reads TGTGCCAGCAGCTTTGTAGGGGTCACTGAAGCTTTCTTT. Protein product: CASSFVGVTEAFF.

This chain uses TRBV6-5 with TRBJ2-7; D not resolved. CDR1 is MNHEY, CDR2 SVGAGI, per germline. The CDR3 runs 15 residues. Trimming took off 2 bases at V and 2 bases at J, with 13 bases between the two ends. CDR3 bases: TGTGCCAGCAGTTACCGAAGCCGACTCACCTACGAGCAGTACTTC. Its translation: CASSYRSRLTYEQYF.

In this sample, this clone turned up once. The gene calls are TRBV5-1 and TRBJ2-1, with 8 bases lining up with TRBD2. Looked up from germline, CDR1 is SGHRS and CDR2 is YFSETQ. Losses at the gene ends were 1 base for V and 8 bases for J; bases not matched to a gene: 8. This CDR3 has 15 residues. The CDR3 sequence is CASSLTGGPRDEQFF. The CDR3 DNA is TGCGCCAGCAGCTTGACGGGAGGGCCTAGGGATGAGCAGTTCTTC.

This clone was recorded a few times. The gene calls are TRBV5-6 and TRBJ1-5; D uncertain. CDR1 and CDR2 from the germline V gene are SGHDT and YYEEEE. Trimming removed 1 base from V and 4 bases from J, with 6 bases in between. This CDR3 has 13 amino acids. CDR3: CASSLRGNQPQHF. The CDR3 region has the DNA TGTGCCAGCAGCTTGCGGGGTAATCAGCCCCAGCATTTT.

V gene TRBV7-8 combines with J gene TRBJ2-5, with D unclear. There are 14 residues in the CDR3. V lost 0 bases and J lost 5, with 10 bases in between. CDR1 is SGHVS and CDR2 is FQNEAQ in the germline V gene. Here the CDR3 DNA reads TGTGCCAGCAGCTTAGCGGTCGCTCTGGAGACCCAGTACTTC. Encoded protein: CASSLAVALETQYF.